The 30 T cell receptor beta chains reported below all come from one sample, sequenced in a study of T cells in Graves' hyperthyroidism and ophthalmopathy. TCR beta CDR3 regions were amplified from RNA transcripts. The TCR CDR3 was amplified in a first-round RT-PCR using the HTBI primer set. In TCRdb, the multiplex PCR reads were re-called with MiXCR into one record per CDR3 protein. The data contain 500,000 to 800,000 distinct CDR3 sequences, roughly 15% of them singletons. The sample comprised blood. Receptors originate from a woman aged 50 to 65 with Graves' ophthalmopathy.

This clonotype appeared many times. The chain has TRBV28 and TRBJ1-6; D perhaps matches TRBD1 (6 bases). V lost 6 bases to trimming and J lost 9 bases, with 18 bases between them. The CDR3 has 15 amino acids. Germline assignment: CDR1 MDHEN and CDR2 SYDVKM. CDR3 sequence (DNA): TGTGCCAGCAGACGGGTCGACAGGCGGGGTTCACCCCTCCACTTT. Encoded protein: CASRRVDRRGSPLHF.

This clonotype occurred many times. CDR3 nucleotides: TGTGCCAGCAGCGCTTTTGGTAGCGGGAGTGATGAGCAGTTCTTC. Its protein is CASSAFGSGSDEQFF. This rearrangement joins TRBV11-1 to TRBJ2-1, with 9 bases lining up with TRBD2. The junction had 10 bases not matched to a gene; V was cut back by 5 bases and J by 8 bases. The CDR3 sequence is 15 residues long. From germline, CDR1 is SGHAT and CDR2 FQDESV (reference sequence). Based on the CDR3 plus reference TRBV11-1 and TRBJ2-1, the full variable domain is EAEVAQSPRYKITEKSQAVAFWCDPISGHATLYWYRQILGQGPELLVQFQDESVVDDSQLPKDRFSAERLKGVDSTLKIQPAELGDSAMYLCASSAFGSGSDEQFFGPGTRLTVL.

This clonotype was detected a few times. The chain employs TRBV7-9 and TRBJ2-2, with TRBD1 as a possible D gene (6 bases). CDR1 SEHNR and CDR2 FQNEAQ come from the germline V gene (reference sequence). The V end lost 4 bases, the J end lost 3 bases, and 18 bases lay between the germline ends. This CDR3 has 17 amino acids. The CDR3 DNA reads TGTGCCAGCAGCTCCCCCTTGGGGGCCCTGGACACCGGGGAGCTGTTTTTT. The encoded protein is CASSSPLGALDTGELFF. Full variable domain (missing parts from reference TRBV7-9 and TRBJ2-2): DTGVSQNPRHKITKRGQNVTFRCDPISEHNRLYWYRQTLGQGPEFLTYFQNEAQLEKSRLLSDRFSAERPKGSFSTLEIQRTEQGDSAMYLCASSSPLGALDTGELFFGEGSRLTVL.

This clonotype was counted at least ten times. The rearrangement uses TRBV28 and TRBJ2-3; 8 bases agree with TRBD2. Germline loops: CDR1 MDHEN, CDR2 SYDVKM. With V trimmed by 7 bases and J by 4 bases, 10 bases remained unmatched. The CDR3 length is 15 residues. The CDR3 nucleotides read TGTGCCAGCACGGGGGGGAGGGCCAAGGCAGATACGCAGTATTTT. Translated: CASTGGRAKADTQYF.

This clonotype appeared many times. The chain is built from TRBV12-3 or TRBV12-4 and TRBJ1-5; D call uncertain. There are 14 residues in the CDR3. The V gene lost 2 bases and the J gene lost 3 bases, with 8 bases spanning the gap. DNA of the CDR3: TGTGCCAGCAGTTTATCCCAGGTCAATCAGCCCCAGCATTTT. The encoded protein is CASSLSQVNQPQHF.

About this clonotype itself: It may be a read error: a sequence one base away is much more abundant. This rearrangement joins TRBV6-5 to TRBJ1-1; D is ambiguous. Germline CDR1 MNHEY, CDR2 SVGAGI. Trimming took 2 bases from V and 4 from J, leaving 17 bases between them. This CDR3 region has 16 residues. CDR3 sequence (DNA): TGTGCCAGCAGTTACGTGGACCCCAGCTGGGGCACTGAAGCTTTCTTT. This codes for CASSYVDPSWGTEAFF.

This clonotype was picked up a small number of times. V usage is TRBV5-1 and J usage is TRBJ1-4; the D gene is possibly TRBD1 (6 bases). CDR3 length: 15 residues. Germline CDR1 is SGHRS and CDR2 is YFSETQ. V was cut by 5 bases and J by 0 bases, with 11 bases left in between. CDR3 sequence: CASRIQGSTNEKLFF. In DNA, the CDR3 is TGCGCCAGCAGGATACAGGGTTCAACTAATGAAAAACTGTTTTTT.

J is TRBJ2-1 and V is TRBV14; TRBD2 agrees at 12 bases. J gave up 7 bases and V 4 bases, and 8 bases lay outside the gene matches. The germline CDR1 and CDR2 sequences are SGHDN and FVKESK. CDR3 size: 16 residues. CDR3 DNA: TGTGCCAGCAGCCGAGCTAGCGGGAGGGCCTGGAATGAGCAGTTCTTC. Its translation is CASSRASGRAWNEQFF.

This clonotype was seen many times. CDR3 protein: CASSLPRIGSGSSTDTQYF. CDR3 nucleotide sequence: TGTGCCAGCAGCTTACCTCGGATCGGTAGCGGGAGTAGCACAGATACGCAGTATTTT. The chain employs TRBV7-9 and TRBJ2-3, with 9 bases fitting TRBD2. The germline gives CDR1 SEHNR, CDR2 FQNEAQ (reference sequence). This CDR3 is 19 amino acids long. Unmatched junction bases numbered 12, after V lost 2 bases and J lost 0 bases.

This clonotype has a count of ten or more. The chain carries TRBV7-2 and TRBJ1-1; 7 bases line up with TRBD1. J was trimmed by 11 bases and V by 2 bases; bases with no gene match: 8. Germline V gene data show CDR1 as SGHTA and CDR2 as FQGNSA. The CDR3 consists of 13 residues. This chain's CDR3 is CASSLSDRAGAFF. Written as DNA, the CDR3 is TGTGCCAGCAGCTTATCCGACAGGGCGGGTGCTTTCTTT.

V gene TRBV4-3 combines with J gene TRBJ2-1; 8 bases agree with TRBD1. The CDR3 loop spans 16 amino acids. CDR1 and CDR2 (germline): LGHNA, YSLEER. V shed 1 base, J shed 4 bases, and the junction held 6 bases outside the gene matches. The DNA for the CDR3 is TGCGCCAGCAGCCAAGTTGTGGGACAGGTGTACAATGAGCAGTTCTTC. The encoded protein is CASSQVVGQVYNEQFF.

This clonotype has a count of ten or more. V is TRBV28 and J is TRBJ2-5; D unresolved. V lost 3 bases and J 7 bases, leaving 18 bases between the germline ends. CDR3 length: 15 amino acids. Looked up from germline, CDR1 is MDHEN and CDR2 is SYDVKM. The chain's CDR3 is CASSFSLPDLLTQYF. CDR3 nucleotides: TGTGCCAGCAGTTTTAGCCTCCCTGATTTATTGACCCAGTACTTC.

The chain links TRBV25-1 to TRBJ2-1; 9 bases line up with TRBD1. The trim removed 1 base at V and 6 bases at J, leaving 13 bases unmatched. This CDR3 contains 18 residues. Germline CDR1 and CDR2: MGHDK and SYGVNS. DNA of the CDR3: TGTGCCAGCAGTGAATTCCGAAATCCGGGACAGGGTGCCAATGAGCAGTTCTTC. This translates into CASSEFRNPGQGANEQFF.

The CDR3 DNA reads as TGTGCCAGTCCCTACCAAGAGACCCAGTACTTC. Its translation: CASPYQETQYF. The gene calls are TRBV27 and TRBJ2-5; D is unresolved. Trimming left V 9 bases short and J 0 bases short, with 5 bases between. CDR1 and CDR2 (germline): MNHEY, SMNVEV (reference sequence). The CDR3 runs 11 residues.

This clonotype was counted a few times. The gene calls are TRBV5-1 and TRBJ2-7; 8 bases line up with TRBD1. Germline trimming cut 7 bases from V and 2 bases from J; bases unmatched to any gene: 8. The germline V gene has CDR1 SGHRS and CDR2 YFSETQ. CDR3 length: 14 residues. The CDR3: CASGPGTGPYEQYF. The CDR3, as DNA: TGCGCCAGCGGACCCGGGACAGGCCCCTACGAGCAGTACTTC.

This clonotype was counted a single time. The J gene is TRBJ1-1, the V gene TRBV5-1; D possibly corresponds to TRBD1 (5 bases). The length of the CDR3 is 14 residues. Germline V CDR1 and CDR2: SGHRS, YFSETQ. Between the trimmed V and J ends, which lost 2 bases and 1 base, there was a span of 9 bases. The CDR3 DNA is TGCGCCAGCAGCTTTCCTCAGGGGAACACTGAAGCTTTCTTT. It yields the protein CASSFPQGNTEAFF.

This clonotype was picked up a small number of times. The rearrangement joins TRBV15 to TRBJ2-5, with TRBD2 as a possible D gene (6 bases). Trimming shortened V by 1 base and J by 5 bases, and 11 bases separated the two germline ends. CDR1 is LNHNV and CDR2 is YYDKDF in the germline V gene (reference sequence). The CDR3 runs 14 residues. The chain's CDR3 is CATSRVGSPETQYF. The CDR3 coding sequence is TGTGCCACCAGCAGAGTCGGGAGTCCTGAGACCCAGTACTTC.

This clonotype occurred many times. The chain recombines TRBV6-2 or TRBV6-3 with TRBJ2-5; a weak D match, TRBD1 (5 bases). The CDR3 extends over 13 amino acids. Germline loops: CDR1 MNHEY, CDR2 SVGEGT. Trimming took 6 bases from V and 2 from J, leaving 10 bases between them. CDR3 region: CASRKTAQETQYF. In nucleotides, the CDR3 is TGTGCCAGCAGGAAGACAGCGCAAGAGACCCAGTACTTC.

The chain recombines TRBV30 with TRBJ2-1, with 9 bases fitting TRBD2. J lost 14 bases, V lost 2 bases, and 10 bases had no gene match. Germline CDR1 and CDR2: GTSNPN and SVGIG (reference sequence). The CDR3 consists of 13 residues. The CDR3 reads CAWSPGGRADKFF. The CDR3 DNA reads as TGTGCCTGGAGTCCTGGCGGGAGGGCCGACAAGTTCTTC.

This rearrangement joins TRBV20-1 to TRBJ2-7; maybe TRBD1 (5 bases). Looked up from germline, CDR1 is DFQATT and CDR2 is SNEGSKA (reference sequence). This CDR3 spans 14 amino acids. V lost 0 bases to trimming and J lost 4 bases, with 13 bases between them. CDR3 region: CSARDQGTGYEQYF. As DNA, the CDR3 is TGCAGTGCTAGAGATCAGGGAACAGGATACGAGCAGTACTTC.

This clonotype was observed many times. The rearrangement uses TRBV10-3 and TRBJ2-1; 8 bases match TRBD2. V trimming: 10 bases; J trimming: 5 bases; junction bases outside the gene matches: 16. The CDR3 is 16 residues long. Germline CDR1 ENHRY, CDR2 SYGVKD. CDR3 amino acids: CATQDGPGLDNNEQFF. In nucleotides, the CDR3 is TGTGCCACACAGGACGGACCGGGACTAGACAACAATGAGCAGTTCTTC.

The sample holds many counts of this clonotype. CDR3 region: CSATGTRLFIEQFF. The CDR3 coding sequence is TGCAGTGCGACCGGGACTAGGCTCTTCATTGAGCAGTTCTTC. The V and J genes are TRBV20-1 and TRBJ2-1; 8 positions agree with TRBD2. Per the germline V gene, CDR1 is DFQATT and CDR2 is SNEGSKA (reference sequence). V was clipped by 6 bases and J by 9 bases; unmatched bases: 13. The CDR3 runs 14 residues.

This clonotype was counted many times. The chain links TRBV7-3 to TRBJ2-7; weak D call: TRBD1 (7 bases). Trimming took off 5 bases at V and 6 bases at J, with 17 bases between the two ends. This CDR3 spans 14 amino acids. Germline assignment: CDR1 SGHTA and CDR2 FQGTGA. The CDR3 is CASSAGQLLSEQYF. Here the CDR3 DNA reads TGTGCCAGCAGCGCGGGACAGCTGTTATCCGAGCAGTACTTC.

The J gene is TRBJ2-3, the V gene TRBV2; 8 bases match TRBD1. Germline assignment: CDR1 SNHLY and CDR2 FYNNEI. V was pared by 6 bases and J by 6 bases, with 14 bases of the junction left unmatched. CDR3 length equals 16 residues. DNA for the CDR3: TGTGCCAGCAGAGCCCCCGGGACAGGTCTTCGGGATACGCAGTATTTT. This encodes CASRAPGTGLRDTQYF. Based on the CDR3 plus reference TRBV2 and TRBJ2-3, the full variable domain is EPEVTQTPSHQVTQMGQEVILRCVPISNHLYFYWYRQILGQKVEFLVSFYNNEISEKSEIFDDQFSVERPDGSNFTLKIRSTKLEDSAMYFCASRAPGTGLRDTQYFGPGTRLTVL.

The chain employs TRBV19 and TRBJ2-3; D remains ambiguous. The germline V gene encodes CDR1 LNHDA and CDR2 SQIVND (reference sequence). Trimming took off 5 bases at V and 4 bases at J, with 13 bases between the two ends. The CDR3 is made up of 14 amino acids. Here the CDR3 reads CASSVARGADTQYF. The DNA for the CDR3 is TGTGCCAGTAGTGTCGCCCGAGGCGCAGATACGCAGTATTTT.

This clonotype showed up just a few times. V is TRBV27 and J is TRBJ2-1; no definite D call. V lost 7 bases to trimming and J lost 13 bases, with 17 bases between them. Germline V gene data show CDR1 as MNHEY and CDR2 as SMNVEV (reference sequence). The CDR3 is made up of 12 amino acids. CDR3: CASNDPETRQFF. For the CDR3, the DNA is TGTGCCAGCAACGACCCGGAAACCCGTCAGTTCTTC.

This clonotype was detected ten times or more. The gene calls are TRBV10-3 and TRBJ2-1, with 11 bases fitting TRBD2. Germline V gives CDR1 ENHRY, CDR2 SYGVKD. CDR3 size: 15 residues. The V segment lost 6 bases and the J segment 7 bases; nucleotides outside the gene matches: 8. Here the CDR3 DNA reads TGTGCCATCAGGCAACTAGCGGGAGTCTATAATGAGCAGTTCTTC. Translation: CAIRQLAGVYNEQFF.

This clonotype was seen at least ten times. This chain uses TRBV30 with TRBJ1-2, with D possibly matching TRBD1 (5 bases). The ends were cut back, 0 bases at V and 8 bases at J, with 16 bases in the middle. The CDR3 runs 14 residues. Germline V gene data show CDR1 as GTSNPN and CDR2 as SVGIG (reference sequence). CDR3 region: CAWSVNAGWDGYTF. In DNA, the CDR3 is TGTGCCTGGAGTGTAAACGCAGGGTGGGACGGCTACACCTTC.

This clonotype was recorded at least ten times. The chain is built from TRBV11-2 and TRBJ2-3; TRBD2 matches 9 bases. CDR1 and CDR2 from the germline V gene are SGHAT and FQNNGV. The CDR3 spans 15 residues. Losses at the gene ends were 6 bases for V and 0 bases for J; bases not matched to a gene: 4. DNA of the CDR3: TGTGCCAGCAGTTACGGACTAGCGAGCACAGATACGCAGTATTTT. Its protein is CASSYGLASTDTQYF.

This clonotype was seen repeatedly, ten times or more. The rearrangement links TRBV2 to TRBJ1-1; the D is unclear. Per the germline V gene, CDR1 is SNHLY and CDR2 is FYNNEI. Trimming took 3 bases from V and 2 from J, leaving 10 bases between them. This CDR3 contains 14 residues. The CDR3 sequence: CASSESRFNTEAFF. DNA for the CDR3: TGTGCCAGCAGTGAGTCGAGGTTTAACACTGAAGCTTTCTTT.